This T cell receptor (beta chain) appears in the sequencing data of a study of blood T cell repertoires in COVID-19. About the study: Material from acute and convalescent COVID-19 was sourced from the United States, Italy and Spain.

V was pared by 2 bases and J by 5 bases, with 15 bases between. The CDR3 totals 15 residues. In germline, CDR1 is KGHSH, CDR2 LQKENI. Per the original methods: Estimation of nucleated cell counts was performed using reference gene primer amplification. The protocol was immunoSEQ multiplex PCR, while the TCRdb copy is restricted to in-frame clones and leaves out a portion. V, J and clone size were drawn from that table, and D and trimming were deduced from the DNA. This sample yields 350,000 to 450,000 clones, of which roughly four fifths are seen a single time; less than 6% belongs to the top ten. The clonotype comes from a woman aged 50 to 60 who had recovered from COVID-19. V is TRBV18 and J is TRBJ2-5; TRBD1 might be the D (6 bases). The sample consisted of PBMCs or T cells enriched from blood (not recorded which). The CDR3 loop reads CASSPDWQRGETQYF. The CDR3 DNA is TGTGCCAGCTCACCAGATTGGCAGAGGGGGGAGACCCAGTACTTC.